This T cell receptor (beta chain) was recovered during a study of T cell repertoires in cytomegalovirus infection. Study-wide background: Through public TCR beta signatures, both CMV infection and matching HLA type were indicated.

Each CDR3 protein is one row after TCRdb ran MiXCR on the reads. The sample carries hundreds of thousands of distinct CDR3 sequences, 22% recorded once. The CDR3 has 17 residues. The trim removed 4 bases at V and 6 bases at J, leaving 13 bases unmatched. Germline loops: CDR1 SGHVS, CDR2 FQNEAQ. This clonotype was recorded many times. Sequencing was carried out using CD8+ T cells from PBMCs. The TCR comes from a human donor in good health (CMV status not recorded). Some clones in this sample may be carry-over from other donors' samples. This chain joins TRBV7-8 and TRBJ2-3; 10 nucleotides match TRBD2. CDR3 amino acids: CASSYPSGGEGGDTQYF. The CDR3 nucleotides read TGTGCCAGCAGCTATCCTAGCGGGGGAGAAGGGGGGGATACGCAGTATTTT.